This T cell receptor beta chain was recovered during a study of technical replicates of blood from a handful of donors. Germline values: CDR1 SGHDT, CDR2 YYEEEE. The germline V and J ends were trimmed by 1 base and 6 bases, with 7 bases remaining between them. CDR3 length: 12 residues. TCRdb's table, derived via immunoSEQ multiplex PCR, lists solely in-frame clones and lacks some. Here the sample spans fewer than 45,000 clones, 95% to 97% being singletons. V is TRBV5-6 and J is TRBJ1-2; tentative D call: TRBD1 (5 bases). Sequencing was done on a sample of T cells isolated from PBMCs. The sequence derives from a human donor in good health. The DNA for the CDR3 is TGTGCCAGCAGCTTGTTAGGGGATGGCTACACCTTC. Amino acid sequence: CASSLLGDGYTF.